Listed below are T cell receptor beta chains from one sample, sequenced in a study of CD8 T cells in ankylosing spondylitis. Each CDR3 protein is one row after TCRdb ran MiXCR on the 5' RACE reads. The sample has roughly 440,000 distinct CDR3 sequences, roughly 18% seen once; the top ten hold approximately 1%. The specimen was blood, either unsorted or a sorted T cell fraction (not recorded which). The receptors stem from a male donor with ankylosing spondylitis. CDR3s include the opening cysteine and the closing phenylalanine or tryptophan. A D gene is named only where the DNA matches it firmly. Clone size appears in some rows only: once, few, many, or a class for an expanded clone.

clone_size,j_call,v_call,d_call,cdr3_nt,cdr3_aa
-,TRBJ1-4,TRBV18,-,TGTGCCAGCTCGACGACAGGAAATGAAAAACTGTTTTTT,CASSTTGNEKLFF
few,TRBJ2-1,TRBV7-9,-,TGTGCCAGCAGCCCCTCCAACAGGGGACTACGGAATGAGCAGTTCTTC,CASSPSNRGLRNEQFF
-,TRBJ1-4,TRBV5-1,-,TGCGCCAGCAGTCAGGGGAGCAGAGAAAAACTGTTTTTT,CASSQGSREKLFF
-,TRBJ2-7,TRBV19,-,TGTGCCAGTAGATCTTCCGCGGGGCACGAGCAGTACTTC,CASRSSAGHEQYF
many,TRBJ2-7,TRBV20-1,TRBD1,TGCAGTGCTAGAACAGGGACAGGGGGCGTAGGGTCCTACGAGCAGTACTTC,CSARTGTGGVGSYEQYF
few,TRBJ2-3,TRBV10-3,-,TGTGCCATCAGTGAGTTTGGCGATAGCACAGATACGCAGTATTTT,CAISEFGDSTDTQYF
-,TRBJ2-7,TRBV20-1,TRBD1,TGCAGTGCTAGAGGAGGGGGCGGAATAAGCTCCTACGAGCAGTACTTC,CSARGGGGISSYEQYF
many,TRBJ1-1,TRBV15,-,TGTGCCACCAGCAGAGATCCGGGACATGACACTGAAGCTTTCTTT,CATSRDPGHDTEAFF
-,TRBJ2-1,TRBV3-1,-,TGTGCCAGCAGCCAAGCGGGGCCCACCTACAATGAGCAGTTCTTC,CASSQAGPTYNEQFF
many,TRBJ1-1,TRBV14,TRBD1,TGTGCCAGCAGCCAGCAGGGGGCCTACACTGAAGCTTTCTTT,CASSQQGAYTEAFF
few,TRBJ2-7,TRBV28,TRBD2,TGTGCCAGCCGGGAGGGGGGCCTAGCGGGATCCTCCTACGAGCAGTACTTC,CASREGGLAGSSYEQYF
-,TRBJ1-1,TRBV5-1,-,TGCGCCAGCAGCTTCCGCCAGGACACTGAAGCTTTCTTT,CASSFRQDTEAFF
many,TRBJ2-3,TRBV29-1,-,TGCAGCGTTGAAGTTAGGGATACGCAGTATTTT,CSVEVRDTQYF
many,TRBJ2-5,TRBV20-1,-,TGCAGTGCTAGAGACCTGGGCAGGCGCCCTTCCGAGACCCAGTACTTC,CSARDLGRRPSETQYF
-,TRBJ2-5,TRBV29-1,-,TGCAGCGTTGAACTTCCGTCAAGCGCAGAGACCCAGTACTTC,CSVELPSSAETQYF
many,TRBJ2-1,TRBV12-3/TRBV12-4,TRBD2,TGTGCCAGCAGTCAGGGACTAGCGGGAGGAAATGAGCAGTTCTTC,CASSQGLAGGNEQFF
many,TRBJ2-6,TRBV4-2,-,TGTGCCAGCAGCCAAGACATAAAGTCTGGGGCCAACGTCCTGACTTTC,CASSQDIKSGANVLTF
few,TRBJ1-2,TRBV7-9,-,TGTGCCAGCAGCTTAGCCGGGGCGGGCTATGGCTACACCTTC,CASSLAGAGYGYTF
-,TRBJ1-1,TRBV2,TRBD1,TGTGCCAGCAGGTACAGGGGGGGGAACACTGAAGCTTTCTTT,CASRYRGGNTEAFF
-,TRBJ1-5,TRBV12-3/TRBV12-4,TRBD1,TGTGCCAGCAGTTGGGGGACAGGTGCGCACGGCAATCAGCCCCAGCATTTT,CASSWGTGAHGNQPQHF
few,TRBJ1-1,TRBV13,TRBD1,TGTGCCAGCGTCGATTCCACCGTAGGACAGGGGACTGAAGCTTTCTTT,CASVDSTVGQGTEAFF
-,TRBJ1-2,TRBV28,-,TGTGCCAGCAGAGCTACCGATGGGGACTATGGCTACACCTTC,CASRATDGDYGYTF
-,TRBJ2-2,TRBV12-3/TRBV12-4,-,TGTGCCAGCAGTGCCCGACTAATCACCGGGGAGCTGTTTTTT,CASSARLITGELFF
-,TRBJ2-1,TRBV12-3/TRBV12-4,-,TGTGCCAGCAGTTACCCCGATCAGGGGAATGAGCAGTTCTTC,CASSYPDQGNEQFF
few,TRBJ1-4,TRBV3-1,-,TGTGCCAGCAGCCAAGGGGGAAGCGGAGGTAAACTGTTTTTT,CASSQGGSGGKLFF
few,TRBJ2-3,TRBV11-2,-,TGTGCCAGCAGCTTAGAAGGCTCCTCCTGGGGCACGCAGTATTTT,CASSLEGSSWGTQYF
few,TRBJ2-3,TRBV10-3,TRBD2,TGTGCCATCAGACATAGCGGGGGGGATGAAAATACGCAGTATTTT,CAIRHSGGDENTQYF
few,TRBJ1-6,TRBV6-5,-,TGTGCCAGCAGTTACAGGGACACCTATAATTCACCCCTCCACTTT,CASSYRDTYNSPLHF
-,TRBJ1-5,TRBV3-1,-,TGTGCCAGCAGCCAGTCGGCAGGCTCCAATCAGCCCCAGCATTTT,CASSQSAGSNQPQHF
-,TRBJ1-2,TRBV28,-,TGTGCCAGCCTAACTCCCCTCGCGACAGGACCGTATGGCTACACCTTC,CASLTPLATGPYGYTF
few,TRBJ2-7,TRBV5-1,TRBD1,TGCGCCAGCAGCGACGGACAGGGGGGGCTCGAGCAGTACTTC,CASSDGQGGLEQYF
few,TRBJ1-3,TRBV20-1,TRBD1,TGCAGTGCCAAAACAGGGGGCTCTGGAAACACCATATATTTT,CSAKTGGSGNTIYF
-,TRBJ2-2,TRBV7-3,-,TGTGCCAGCAGCTTAAGCCCCACCGGGGAGCTGTTTTTT,CASSLSPTGELFF
many,TRBJ2-3,TRBV10-3,-,TGTGCCATCAGTGACCAGGGGAGCACAGATACGCAGTATTTT,CAISDQGSTDTQYF
few,TRBJ1-5,TRBV2,TRBD1,TGTGCCAGCAGTCGGACAGGGAAGGATCAGCCCCAGCATTTT,CASSRTGKDQPQHF
few,TRBJ2-2,TRBV29-1,-,TGCAGCGTTTTGGGCTGGGCCACCGGGGAGCTGTTTTTT,CSVLGWATGELFF
many,TRBJ2-3,TRBV11-2,TRBD1,TGTGCCAGCAGCTTTGGACAGGGGGGAGAGTATTTT,CASSFGQGGEYF
many,TRBJ1-2,TRBV12-3/TRBV12-4,-,TGTGCCAGCAGTTTGGGGGGTGGCTACACCTTC,CASSLGGGYTF
-,TRBJ1-4,TRBV12-3/TRBV12-4,TRBD1,TGTGCCAGCAGTAGATCAGGGGGCGGGGAAAAACTGTTTTTT,CASSRSGGGEKLFF
many,TRBJ1-1,TRBV7-2,-,TGTGCCAGCAGCTTAGGATTCGTGAACACTGAAGCTTTCTTT,CASSLGFVNTEAFF
few,TRBJ2-5,TRBV7-9,TRBD1,TGTGCCAGCAGCGCAGGACGGGACAGCAACTTTCAAGAGACCCAGTACTTC,CASSAGRDSNFQETQYF
few,TRBJ2-3,TRBV29-1,TRBD2,TGCAGCGTAGACGCCGGGACTAGCATTCACACAGATACGCAGTATTTT,CSVDAGTSIHTDTQYF
few,TRBJ2-1,TRBV20-1,TRBD2,TGCAGTGCTACCCCTACTAGCGGGAAGGGCAATGAGCAGTTCTTC,CSATPTSGKGNEQFF
many,TRBJ2-7,TRBV12-3/TRBV12-4,-,TGTGCCAGCAGTCCCTTATACTACGAGCAGTACTTC,CASSPLYYEQYF
-,TRBJ1-4,TRBV6-1,TRBD1,TGTGCCAGCAGTAGGGACAGTGTCGCCGAAAAACTGTTTTTT,CASSRDSVAEKLFF
few,TRBJ2-4,TRBV20-1,TRBD1,TGCAGTGCAACCGCCGGGACAGGGGCCAACATTCAGTACTTC,CSATAGTGANIQYF
many,TRBJ1-1,TRBV12-3/TRBV12-4,-,TGTGCCAGCAGTTTAACTCTAAACACTGAAGCTTTCTTT,CASSLTLNTEAFF
few,TRBJ1-5,TRBV7-2,-,TGTGCCAGCAGCTTAGAGGCACGGACGGTCCCAGAGCCCCAGCATTTT,CASSLEARTVPEPQHF
-,TRBJ2-7,TRBV29-1,TRBD1,TGCAGCGTTGAAACAGGGGGTGGATACGAGCAGTACTTC,CSVETGGGYEQYF
few,TRBJ2-1,TRBV10-1,TRBD2,TGCGCCAGCAGTTCCAGAGGGGGTAGCGGGAGGGGTGAGCAGTTCTTC,CASSSRGGSGRGEQFF
few,TRBJ1-3,TRBV5-1,-,TGCGCCAGCAGCTTGCGGGCCCCAGGTCGGGGGGGCGATGGAAACACCATATATTTT,CASSLRAPGRGGDGNTIYF
few,TRBJ1-4,TRBV12-3/TRBV12-4,-,TGTGCCAGCAGTTTTAAACAGATACTTACAACTAATGAAAAACTGTTTTTT,CASSFKQILTTNEKLFF
-,TRBJ2-1,TRBV18,-,TGTGCCAGCTCACCGGCTAGCTTGACCTACAATGAGCAGTTCTTC,CASSPASLTYNEQFF